This TCR beta chain was documented in a study of T cells in Graves' hyperthyroidism and ophthalmopathy. The wider study: At initial diagnosis, before any treatment had begun, peripheral blood was obtained.

Amplification of TCR beta CDR3 regions used RNA as the template. The study used the HTBI primer set for a first-round RT-PCR of the TCR CDR3. Via MiXCR, TCRdb re-called the multiplex PCR reads, giving one row per CDR3 protein. The sample contains hundreds of thousands of distinct CDR3 sequences, about 38% of which appear only once. In its sample, this clonotype was seen many times. Its specificity is not known. Graves' hyperthyroidism qualified as stable when ophthalmopathy did not progress within 18 months. Study results and caveats: Blood also carried most thyroid clonotypes expanded above 0.001.

Germline values: CDR1 SEHNR, CDR2 FQNEAQ (reference sequence). The length of the CDR3 is 14 residues. The ends were cut back, 5 bases at V and 4 bases at J, with 12 bases in the middle. This rearrangement joins TRBV7-9 to TRBJ1-3; D possibly corresponds to TRBD1 (5 bases). The material sequenced was blood. This TCR came from a man between 18 and 29 years old with Graves' hyperthyroidism. The CDR3: CASSLDSGGNTIYF. The CDR3 nucleotides read TGTGCCAGCAGCCTAGACAGCGGAGGAAACACCATATATTTT.